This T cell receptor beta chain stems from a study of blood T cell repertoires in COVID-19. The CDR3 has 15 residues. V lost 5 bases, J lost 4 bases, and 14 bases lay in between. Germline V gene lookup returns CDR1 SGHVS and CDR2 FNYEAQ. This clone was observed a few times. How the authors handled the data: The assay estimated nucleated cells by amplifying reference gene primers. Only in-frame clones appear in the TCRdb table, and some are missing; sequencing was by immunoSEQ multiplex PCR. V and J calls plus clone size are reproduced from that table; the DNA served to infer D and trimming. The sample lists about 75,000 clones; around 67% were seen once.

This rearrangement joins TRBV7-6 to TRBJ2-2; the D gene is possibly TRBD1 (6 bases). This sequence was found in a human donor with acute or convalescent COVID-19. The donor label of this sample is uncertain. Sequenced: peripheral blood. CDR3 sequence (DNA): TGTGCCAGCAGCCCTTCGGGACATTTCACCGGGGAGCTGTTTTTT. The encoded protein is CASSPSGHFTGELFF.